The rows below give T cell receptor beta chains drawn from one sample of a study of T-cell memory formation after mild COVID-19. From the 5' RACE reads, TCRdb called clonotypes with MiXCR, one entry per CDR3 protein. The sample has hundreds of thousands of distinct CDR3 sequences, about 20% seen once. The sequenced sample was PBMCs or a T cell subset sorted from them (not recorded which). These receptors were collected from an adult woman who had mild COVID-19 (a few samples of this study predate the infection). Cell type and time point are not known. Each CDR3 is given with its conserved first and last residue. D genes are given only for firm matches. For some rows the clone size is stated as once, few or many, or as a class when expanded; others skip it.

clone_size: NA; d_call: NA; j_call: TRBJ1-6; v_call: TRBV20-1; cdr3_aa: CSARRQGDNSPLHF; cdr3_nt: TGCAGTGCTAGGCGGCAGGGAGATAATTCACCCCTCCACTTT
clone_size: many; d_call: NA; j_call: TRBJ2-5; v_call: TRBV5-1; cdr3_aa: CASSPALVQETQYF; cdr3_nt: TGCGCCAGCAGCCCTGCCTTAGTCCAAGAGACCCAGTACTTC
clone_size: NA; d_call: NA; j_call: TRBJ2-1; v_call: TRBV7-9; cdr3_aa: CASSLELDEQFF; cdr3_nt: TGTGCCAGCAGCTTAGAATTGGATGAGCAGTTCTTC
clone_size: few; d_call: NA; j_call: TRBJ1-3; v_call: TRBV12-3/TRBV12-4; cdr3_aa: CASSFGVTGNTIYF; cdr3_nt: TGTGCCAGCAGTTTTGGAGTAACTGGAAACACCATATATTTT
clone_size: few; d_call: TRBD1; j_call: TRBJ2-7; v_call: TRBV5-5; cdr3_aa: CASSLGRTGQEQYF; cdr3_nt: TGTGCCAGCAGCTTGGGGCGGACAGGGCAAGAGCAGTACTTC
clone_size: NA; d_call: NA; j_call: TRBJ2-1; v_call: TRBV7-9; cdr3_aa: CASSYETVHEQFF; cdr3_nt: TGTGCCAGCAGCTACGAAACAGTCCATGAGCAGTTCTTC
clone_size: many; d_call: NA; j_call: TRBJ2-1; v_call: TRBV5-1; cdr3_aa: CASNRESSYNEQFF; cdr3_nt: TGCGCCAGCAACAGGGAAAGCTCCTACAATGAGCAGTTCTTC
clone_size: NA; d_call: NA; j_call: TRBJ2-5; v_call: TRBV7-2; cdr3_aa: CASSLGQGGGQETQYF; cdr3_nt: TGTGCCAGCAGCTTGGGTCAGGGGGGCGGTCAAGAGACCCAGTACTTC
clone_size: NA; d_call: NA; j_call: TRBJ2-7; v_call: TRBV27; cdr3_aa: CASSYLRRESPYEQYF; cdr3_nt: TGTGCCAGCAGTTATCTGCGACGGGAATCCCCCTACGAGCAGTACTTC
clone_size: NA; d_call: NA; j_call: TRBJ2-7; v_call: TRBV30; cdr3_aa: CAWSARGYEQYF; cdr3_nt: TGTGCCTGGAGCGCCCGGGGGTACGAGCAGTACTTC
clone_size: few; d_call: NA; j_call: TRBJ2-3; v_call: TRBV7-2; cdr3_aa: CASSPVDTQYF; cdr3_nt: TGTGCCAGCAGCCCGGTCGATACGCAGTATTTT
clone_size: few; d_call: TRBD2; j_call: TRBJ2-3; v_call: TRBV20-1; cdr3_aa: CSASPPQGGGSDTQYF; cdr3_nt: TGCAGTGCTAGCCCGCCTCAAGGTGGCGGGAGTGATACGCAGTATTTT
clone_size: NA; d_call: NA; j_call: TRBJ1-4; v_call: TRBV27; cdr3_aa: CASSFGGRGEKLFF; cdr3_nt: TGTGCCAGCAGTTTTGGGGGCAGAGGCGAAAAACTGTTTTTT
clone_size: many; d_call: TRBD1; j_call: TRBJ2-2; v_call: TRBV5-4; cdr3_aa: CASSSGTVNTGELFF; cdr3_nt: TGTGCCAGCAGCTCTGGGACAGTCAACACCGGGGAGCTGTTTTTT
clone_size: NA; d_call: TRBD2; j_call: TRBJ2-7; v_call: TRBV10-2; cdr3_aa: CAAGLAGAYEQYF; cdr3_nt: TGCGCCGCGGGACTAGCGGGAGCCTACGAGCAGTACTTC
clone_size: few; d_call: TRBD2; j_call: TRBJ2-1; v_call: TRBV7-9; cdr3_aa: CASSLAAGDEQFF; cdr3_nt: TGTGCCAGCAGCTTAGCAGCGGGAGATGAGCAGTTCTTC
clone_size: few; d_call: NA; j_call: TRBJ1-1; v_call: TRBV4-1; cdr3_aa: CASSQAGVLAMNTEAFF; cdr3_nt: TGCGCCAGCAGCCAAGCGGGGGTATTGGCGATGAACACTGAAGCTTTCTTT
clone_size: NA; d_call: TRBD1; j_call: TRBJ1-3; v_call: TRBV20-1; cdr3_aa: CSARTGFGNTIYF; cdr3_nt: TGCAGTGCGAGGACAGGTTTTGGAAACACCATATATTTT
clone_size: NA; d_call: TRBD1; j_call: TRBJ1-2; v_call: TRBV27; cdr3_aa: CASRTGGYGYTF; cdr3_nt: TGTGCCAGCAGGACAGGGGGCTATGGCTACACCTTC
clone_size: NA; d_call: NA; j_call: TRBJ1-1; v_call: TRBV30; cdr3_aa: CAWSLSGASEAFF; cdr3_nt: TGTGCCTGGAGTCTAAGCGGGGCCAGTGAAGCTTTCTTT
clone_size: NA; d_call: NA; j_call: TRBJ2-3; v_call: TRBV9; cdr3_aa: CASSATAASRGTDTQYF; cdr3_nt: TGTGCCAGCAGCGCGACAGCGGCGTCGCGGGGCACAGATACGCAGTATTTT
clone_size: NA; d_call: TRBD1; j_call: TRBJ2-7; v_call: TRBV12-3/TRBV12-4; cdr3_aa: CASSTGQGVYEQYF; cdr3_nt: TGTGCCAGCAGTACGGGACAGGGAGTCTACGAGCAGTACTTC
clone_size: few; d_call: NA; j_call: TRBJ2-1; v_call: TRBV2; cdr3_aa: CASSLGVGNEQFF; cdr3_nt: TGTGCCAGCAGTCTCGGAGTGGGCAATGAGCAGTTCTTC
clone_size: NA; d_call: TRBD1; j_call: TRBJ1-2; v_call: TRBV12-3/TRBV12-4; cdr3_aa: CASETGGSGYTF; cdr3_nt: TGTGCCAGCGAAACAGGGGGCTCTGGCTACACCTTC
clone_size: few; d_call: TRBD1; j_call: TRBJ2-1; v_call: TRBV9; cdr3_aa: CASSAGQGRNNEQFF; cdr3_nt: TGTGCCAGCAGCGCTGGACAGGGGCGAAACAATGAGCAGTTCTTC
clone_size: NA; d_call: TRBD2; j_call: TRBJ2-7; v_call: TRBV6-2/TRBV6-3; cdr3_aa: CASRKGLGLSYEQYF; cdr3_nt: TGTGCCAGCAGAAAGGGACTAGGTCTCTCCTACGAGCAGTACTTC
clone_size: NA; d_call: NA; j_call: TRBJ1-6; v_call: TRBV5-1; cdr3_aa: CASSLEPNSPLHF; cdr3_nt: TGCGCCAGCAGCTTGGAGCCGAATTCACCCCTCCACTTT
clone_size: few; d_call: NA; j_call: TRBJ2-2; v_call: TRBV2; cdr3_aa: CASSAGYTGELFF; cdr3_nt: TGTGCCAGCAGTGCGGGGTACACCGGGGAGCTGTTTTTT
clone_size: NA; d_call: TRBD1; j_call: TRBJ2-3; v_call: TRBV4-1; cdr3_aa: CASSQAPPTGTDTQYF; cdr3_nt: TGCGCCAGCAGCCAAGCCCCCCCGACAGGGACAGATACGCAGTATTTT